This TCR beta chain was retrieved from a study of T cells in Graves' hyperthyroidism and ophthalmopathy. RNA transcripts gave rise to amplified TCR beta CDR3 regions. The HTBI primer set was used in a first-round RT-PCR of the TCR CDR3. TCRdb passed the multiplex PCR reads through MiXCR, listing each CDR3 protein once. This table has 300,000 to 500,000 distinct CDR3 sequences, under 15% appearing once. V lost 3 bases, J lost 6 bases, and 5 bases stayed unmatched. The V gene's germline CDR1 is LNHDA and CDR2 SQIVND (reference sequence). This CDR3 is built from 14 residues. No progression to ophthalmopathy during 18 months of follow-up defined stable disease. For the diagnoses, clinical symptoms, serum thyroxine and TRAb, thyroid ultrasound and orbital computed tomography were used. The PBMCs studied were ones that came from 10 ml fresh peripheral blood.

The chain carries TRBV19 and TRBJ2-7; TRBD2 matches 10 bases. The source is a woman aged 30 to 39 with Graves' hyperthyroidism. Sequenced sample: blood. CDR3 sequence: CASSIGGLAAEQYF. In DNA form, the CDR3 reads TGTGCCAGTAGTATTGGTGGACTAGCGGCCGAGCAGTACTTC.